The 7 T cell receptor beta chains listed next were all sequenced from one sample in a study of cytomegalovirus exposure and HLA in healthy donors. It was with 60 Vbeta and 13 Jbeta primers that the PCR ran. TCRdb keeps only in-frame clones here, not all; method: immunoSEQ multiplex PCR. This table has 95,000 to 150,000 clones, 65% to 75% appearing once. The source material was PBMCs. The origin of the receptors is a woman aged 50 to 65 in good health and CMV-seropositive.

The chain combines TRBV9 with TRBJ2-5; maybe TRBD2 (6 bases). This CDR3 spans 18 amino acids. V was shortened by 3 bases and J by 4 bases, with 25 bases between the two germline ends. The germline CDR1 and CDR2 sequences are SGDLS and YYNGEE. The CDR3 sequence: CASSGPTGTSEAPETQYF. The CDR3 coding sequence is TGTGCCAGCAGCGGCCCAACCGGGACTTCCGAGGCCCCAGAGACCCAGTACTTC.

This clone showed up just a few times. An end of the junction differs from the germline gene, which may be a read error. The gene calls are TRBV10-3 and TRBJ2-7; 7 bases are shared with TRBD1. The length of the CDR3 is 14 residues. Germline lookup yields CDR1 ENHRY and CDR2 SYGVKD. CDR3 sequence reads: CAIKRGLGSYEQYF. The CDR3 DNA is TGCGCCATCAAGAGGGGGCTTGGGTCCTACGAGCAGTACTTC.

The chain links TRBV18 to TRBJ1-3; TRBD1 matches 9 bases. The V gene's germline CDR1 is KGHSH and CDR2 LQKENI. The V and J ends lost 2 bases and 7 bases, in that order; junction bases with no gene match: 12. CDR3 size: 17 residues. The CDR3 sequence is CASSPGVQGAISNTIYF. The CDR3, as DNA: TGTGCCAGCTCACCAGGGGTACAGGGGGCGATCTCCAACACCATATATTTT.

This chain links TRBV10-3 with TRBJ2-1; tentative D call: TRBD1 (5 bases). Germline V lookup: CDR1 ENHRY, CDR2 SYGVKD. V was pared by 4 bases and J by 6 bases, with 10 bases between. The CDR3 length is 13 residues. The CDR3 coding sequence is TGTGCCATCAGTGTGGGGCAGACCAATGAGCAGTTCTTC. Its protein is CAISVGQTNEQFF.

This chain links TRBV15 with TRBJ2-1; 9 bases match TRBD1. Germline V gene sequence: CDR1 LNHNV, CDR2 YYDKDF (reference sequence). V trimming: 5 bases; J trimming: 8 bases; junction bases outside the gene matches: 16. The CDR3 spans 17 residues. CDR3 sequence reads: CATSERPGTGSLDEQFF. CDR3 in DNA: TGTGCCACCAGCGAAAGGCCCGGGACAGGGAGTTTGGATGAGCAGTTCTTC.

A word on this clone: Other DNA sequences within the sample encode an identical CDR3. The rearrangement joins TRBV7-9 to TRBJ1-1; maybe TRBD1 (5 bases). V lost 1 base and J 6 bases, leaving 6 bases between the germline ends. Germline V gene data show CDR1 as SEHNR and CDR2 as FQNEAQ (reference sequence). The CDR3 spans 12 residues. The CDR3 spells CASSLGGAEAFF. CDR3 nucleotides: TGTGCCAGCAGCTTAGGGGGGGCTGAAGCTTTCTTT.

J is TRBJ1-6 and V is TRBV4-1; TRBD1 might be the D (5 bases). The V gene lost 5 bases and the J gene lost 1 base, with 15 bases spanning the gap. Germline assignment: CDR1 MGHRA and CDR2 YSYEKL. CDR3 length: 17 residues. The chain's CDR3 is CASSKTGVNSYNSPLHF. The CDR3 coding sequence is TGCGCCAGCAGCAAGACGGGGGTAAATTCCTATAATTCACCCCTCCACTTT.